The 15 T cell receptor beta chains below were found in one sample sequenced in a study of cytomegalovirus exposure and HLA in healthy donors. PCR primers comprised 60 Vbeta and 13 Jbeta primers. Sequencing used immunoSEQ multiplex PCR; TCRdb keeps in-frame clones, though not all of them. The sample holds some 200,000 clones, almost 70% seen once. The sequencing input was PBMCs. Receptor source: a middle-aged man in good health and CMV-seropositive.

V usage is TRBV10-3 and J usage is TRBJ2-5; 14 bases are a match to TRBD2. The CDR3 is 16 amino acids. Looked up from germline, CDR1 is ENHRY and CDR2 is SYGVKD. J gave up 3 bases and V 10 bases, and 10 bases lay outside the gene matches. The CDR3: CATRDRLAGGEETQYF. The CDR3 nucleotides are TGTGCCACCCGAGACCGACTAGCGGGGGGGGAAGAGACCCAGTACTTC.

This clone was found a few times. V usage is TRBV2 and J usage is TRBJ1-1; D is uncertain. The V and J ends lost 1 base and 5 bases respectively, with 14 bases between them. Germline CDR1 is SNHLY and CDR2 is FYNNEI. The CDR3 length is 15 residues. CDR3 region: CASSEGQARRTEAFF. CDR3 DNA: TGTGCCAGCAGTGAAGGGCAGGCGAGGAGGACTGAAGCTTTCTTT.

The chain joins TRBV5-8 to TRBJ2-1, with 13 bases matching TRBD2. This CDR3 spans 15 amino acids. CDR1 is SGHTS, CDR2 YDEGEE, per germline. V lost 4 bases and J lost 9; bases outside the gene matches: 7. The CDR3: CASSPTSGGAGEQFF. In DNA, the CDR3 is TGTGCCAGCAGCCCTACTAGCGGGGGGGCGGGTGAGCAGTTCTTC.

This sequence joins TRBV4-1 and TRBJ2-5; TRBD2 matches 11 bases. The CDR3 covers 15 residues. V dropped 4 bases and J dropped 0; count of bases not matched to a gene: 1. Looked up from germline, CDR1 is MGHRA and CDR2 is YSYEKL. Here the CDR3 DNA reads TGCGCCAGCAGCCGACTAGCGGGAAACCAAGAGACCCAGTACTTC. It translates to CASSRLAGNQETQYF.

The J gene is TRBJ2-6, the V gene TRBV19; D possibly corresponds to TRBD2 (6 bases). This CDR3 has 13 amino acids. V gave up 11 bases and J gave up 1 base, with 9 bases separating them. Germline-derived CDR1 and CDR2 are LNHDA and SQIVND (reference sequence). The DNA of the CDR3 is TGTGCCGGAGCGGGTTCTGGGGCCAACGTCCTGACTTTC. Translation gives CAGAGSGANVLTF.

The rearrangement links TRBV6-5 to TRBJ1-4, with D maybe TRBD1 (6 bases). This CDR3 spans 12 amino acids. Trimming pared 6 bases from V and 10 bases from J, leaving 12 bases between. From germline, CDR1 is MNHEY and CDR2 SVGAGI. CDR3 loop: CASRVQGGKLFF. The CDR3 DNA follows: TGTGCCAGCAGGGTACAGGGTGGAAAACTGTTTTTT.

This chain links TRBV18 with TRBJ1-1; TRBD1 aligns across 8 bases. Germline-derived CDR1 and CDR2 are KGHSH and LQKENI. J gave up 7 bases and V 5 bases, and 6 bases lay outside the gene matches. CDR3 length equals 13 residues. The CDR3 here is CASSTDRVHEAFF. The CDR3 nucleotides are TGTGCCAGCTCAACGGACAGGGTCCATGAAGCTTTCTTT.

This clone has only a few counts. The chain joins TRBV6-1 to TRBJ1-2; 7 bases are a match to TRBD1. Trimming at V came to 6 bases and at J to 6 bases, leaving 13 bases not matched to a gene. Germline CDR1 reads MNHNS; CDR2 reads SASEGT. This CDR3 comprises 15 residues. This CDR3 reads CASRQGSSSRDGYTF. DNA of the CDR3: TGTGCCAGCAGACAGGGGTCGTCAAGTCGGGATGGCTACACCTTC.

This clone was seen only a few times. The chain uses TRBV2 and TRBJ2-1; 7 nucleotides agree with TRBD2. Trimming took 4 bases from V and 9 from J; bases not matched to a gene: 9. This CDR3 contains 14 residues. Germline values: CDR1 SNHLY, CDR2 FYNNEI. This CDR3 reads CASSVGGGKGEQFF. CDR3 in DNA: TGTGCCAGCAGTGTTGGCGGGGGTAAGGGTGAGCAGTTCTTC.

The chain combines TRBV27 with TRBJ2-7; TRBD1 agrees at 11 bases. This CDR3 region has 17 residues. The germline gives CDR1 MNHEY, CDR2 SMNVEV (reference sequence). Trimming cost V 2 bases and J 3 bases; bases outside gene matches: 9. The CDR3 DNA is TGTGCCAGCAGTTTAATCTACTCCGGGACAGGGGGCTACGAGCAGTACTTC. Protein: CASSLIYSGTGGYEQYF.

Written as DNA, the CDR3 is TGTGCCAGCAGCTCTACAGGGGGGTCCGGGGAGCTGTTTTTT. This sequence encodes CASSSTGGSGELFF. V and J are TRBV7-9 and TRBJ2-2; 8 bases are a match to TRBD1. Trimming removed 4 bases from V and 6 bases from J; junction bases left unmatched: 4. There are 14 residues in the CDR3. Germline assignment: CDR1 SEHNR and CDR2 FQNEAQ (reference sequence).

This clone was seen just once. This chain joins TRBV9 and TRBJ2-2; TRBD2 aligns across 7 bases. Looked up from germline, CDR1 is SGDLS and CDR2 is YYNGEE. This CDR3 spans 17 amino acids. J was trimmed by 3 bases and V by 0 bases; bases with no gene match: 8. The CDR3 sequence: CASSVGAGVGDTGELFF. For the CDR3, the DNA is TGTGCCAGCAGCGTAGGGGCGGGGGTAGGGGACACCGGGGAGCTGTTTTTT.

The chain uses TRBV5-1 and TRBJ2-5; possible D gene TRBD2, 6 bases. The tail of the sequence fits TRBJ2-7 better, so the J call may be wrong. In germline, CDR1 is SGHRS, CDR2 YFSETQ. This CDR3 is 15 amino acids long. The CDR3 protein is CASSLAPGDAYEQYF. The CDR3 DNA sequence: TGCGCCAGCAGCTTGGCTCCGGGGGATGCCTACGAGCAGTACTTC.

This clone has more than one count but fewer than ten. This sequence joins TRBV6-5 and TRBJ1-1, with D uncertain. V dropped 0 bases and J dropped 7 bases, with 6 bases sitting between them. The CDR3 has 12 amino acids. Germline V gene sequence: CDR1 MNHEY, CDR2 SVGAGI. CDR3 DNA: TGTGCCAGCAGTTACTCGGAGGGTGAAGCTTTCTTT. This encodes CASSYSEGEAFF.

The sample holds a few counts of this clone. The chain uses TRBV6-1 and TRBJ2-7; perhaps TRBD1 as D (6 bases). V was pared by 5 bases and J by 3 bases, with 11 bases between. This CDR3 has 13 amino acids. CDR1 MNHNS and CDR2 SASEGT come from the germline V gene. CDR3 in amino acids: CASSTDRFYEQYF. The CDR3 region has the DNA TGTGCCAGCAGTACAGACAGGTTCTACGAGCAGTACTTC.